This T cell receptor beta chain is from a study of shared clonotypes between healthy human individuals. Notes on the study in general: Four donors had roughly 5.2% of their naive CD4 clonotypes in common.

The data were produced by immunoSEQ multiplex PCR, yet TCRdb's version contains in-frame clones alone and is incomplete. The sample contains about 1.5 million clones, nearly 99% of which appear only once. As for this clone: Its antigen is not known.

The CDR3 consists of 17 residues. The junction had 12 bases not matched to a gene; V was cut back by 0 bases and J by 6 bases. Germline loops: CDR1 MGHRA, CDR2 YSYEKL. CD4+ cells underwent separation, giving CD45RA+ naive and CD45RA-negative memory subsets. This sequence was found in a man aged 25 to 40 in good health. The chain links TRBV4-1 to TRBJ2-3, with 7 nucleotides matching TRBD2. The sample consisted of naive CD4+ T cells sorted from blood. Subset defined: CD45RA+ positively selected. Here the CDR3 DNA reads TGCGCCAGCAGCCAAGAAGGCGGGAGCGCCCGCGGGGATACGCAGTATTTT. This gives the protein CASSQEGGSARGDTQYF.